The 22 T cell receptor beta chains below all came from one sample that was sequenced in a study of graft-versus-host responses after intestinal transplantation. Clones were read by immunoSEQ multiplex PCR, and TCRdb kept only the in-frame ones, dropping some. The sample records around 100,000 clones, over 75% being singletons. Which antigens these TCRs recognize remains unknown. The sample consisted of unstimulated CD4+ T cells sorted from spleen or lymph node cells, taken before intestinal transplant. The receptor set was obtained from a human donor who received an intestinal transplant.

The chain carries TRBV10-2 and TRBJ2-7; D is unclear. CDR3 length equals 15 residues. V lost 4 bases, J lost 1 base, and 14 bases lay in between. Germline V CDR1 and CDR2: WSHSY, SAAADI. This CDR3 is CASSANTAGSYEQYF. For the CDR3, the DNA is TGCGCCAGCAGTGCGAACACGGCTGGTTCCTACGAGCAGTACTTC.

The chain uses TRBV12-5 and TRBJ2-1, with TRBD2 identical over 10 bases. The germline V gene has CDR1 LGHNT and CDR2 FRNRAP. The CDR3 is 16 amino acids. Trimming cost V 0 bases and J 5 bases; bases outside gene matches: 4. The CDR3 DNA reads as TGTGCTAGTGGTTTGGTGTTAGCGGGAGGCCACAATGAGCAGTTCTTC. As protein: CASGLVLAGGHNEQFF.

V gene TRBV7-6 combines with J gene TRBJ2-7; 7 nucleotides line up with TRBD2. Germline V gene data show CDR1 as SGHVS and CDR2 as FNYEAQ. CDR3 length: 15 amino acids. V lost 1 base, J lost 1 base, and 4 bases stayed unmatched. CDR3 region: CASSLGSGRSYEQYF. Written as DNA, the CDR3 is TGTGCCAGCAGCTTAGGGTCCGGGAGGTCCTACGAGCAGTACTTC. The whole variable domain, filled in from reference TRBV7-6 and TRBJ2-7, reads GAGVSQSPRYKVTKRGQDVALRCDPISGHVSLYWYRQALGQGPEFLTYFNYEAQQDKSGLPNDRFSAERPEGSISTLTIQRTEQRDSAMYRCASSLGSGRSYEQYFGPGTRLTVT.

The rearrangement uses TRBV7-9 and TRBJ1-2; D is unclear. This CDR3 comprises 15 residues. Germline-derived CDR1 and CDR2 are SEHNR and FQNEAQ (reference sequence). Between the trimmed V and J ends, which lost 4 bases and 1 base, there was a span of 13 bases. Written as DNA, the CDR3 is TGTGCCAGCAGCTCCGGACTGGACTTTAACTATGGCTACACCTTC. Amino acids: CASSSGLDFNYGYTF.

The chain is built from TRBV5-1 and TRBJ2-7; 12 bases agree with TRBD1. The CDR3 loop spans 15 amino acids. Germline V gene lookup returns CDR1 SGHRS and CDR2 YFSETQ. J gave up 4 bases and V 4 bases, and 6 bases lay outside the gene matches. The DNA for the CDR3 is TGCGCCAGCAGCCCGGGACAGGGGGCGGGTTACGAGCAGTACTTC. It specifies CASSPGQGAGYEQYF.

The chain is built from TRBV28 and TRBJ2-6; possible D gene TRBD1, 5 bases. V was pared by 5 bases and J by 4 bases, with 12 bases between. CDR3 size: 15 residues. Germline V CDR1 and CDR2: MDHEN, SYDVKM. The CDR3 sequence is CASSPQGTGANVLTF. CDR3 DNA sequence: TGTGCCAGCAGTCCTCAGGGAACAGGGGCCAACGTCCTGACTTTC.

The rearrangement links TRBV2 to TRBJ2-6, with D tentatively TRBD1 (5 bases). V was cut by 3 bases and J by 3 bases, with 12 bases left in between. CDR3 size: 16 residues. CDR1 and CDR2 from the germline V gene are SNHLY and FYNNEI. This chain's CDR3 is CASSDFGARGANVLTF. For the CDR3, the DNA is TGTGCCAGCAGTGATTTTGGGGCGCGTGGGGCCAACGTCCTGACTTTC.

The gene calls are TRBV9 and TRBJ2-1; the match to TRBD1 covers 7 bases. CDR3 length: 16 residues. Germline CDR1 reads SGDLS; CDR2 reads YYNGEE. The ends lost 1 base at V and 2 bases at J; junction bases unmatched: 6. CDR3 loop: CASSVTGTAPYNEQFF. DNA for the CDR3: TGTGCCAGCAGCGTAACCGGGACAGCGCCCTACAATGAGCAGTTCTTC.

The chain recombines TRBV2 with TRBJ2-5; 8 bases align to TRBD1. The CDR3 sequence is 14 residues long. The germline V gene encodes CDR1 SNHLY and CDR2 FYNNEI. V lost 6 bases, J lost 2 bases, and 5 bases stayed unmatched. The CDR3 is CASRTGTGQETQYF. CDR3 nucleotides: TGTGCCAGCAGGACCGGGACAGGACAAGAGACCCAGTACTTC.

The rearrangement uses TRBV19 and TRBJ2-1; TRBD2 agrees at 13 bases. CDR1 and CDR2 from the germline V gene are LNHDA and SQIVND (reference sequence). V lost 8 bases, J lost 4 bases, and 5 bases stayed unmatched. The CDR3 runs 15 residues. CDR3 nucleotide sequence: TGTGCCAGTGCTCAACTAGCGGGGGGGTACAATGAGCAGTTCTTC. Its protein is CASAQLAGGYNEQFF.

The chain has TRBV28 and TRBJ2-1; D remains ambiguous. V gave up 3 bases and J gave up 7 bases, with 7 bases separating them. The V gene's germline CDR1 is MDHEN and CDR2 SYDVKM. The CDR3 contains 12 residues. CDR3 residues: CASSFVSNEQFF. The CDR3 DNA is TGTGCCAGCAGTTTTGTGAGTAATGAGCAGTTCTTC.

The chain recombines TRBV19 with TRBJ1-1, with D hard to call. The germline V and J ends were trimmed by 10 bases and 2 bases, with 14 bases remaining between them. Germline assignment: CDR1 LNHDA and CDR2 SQIVND (reference sequence). The CDR3 length is 13 residues. CDR3 DNA sequence: TGTGCCACTCGCCCCCAACTTAACACTGAAGCTTTCTTT. Its translation is CATRPQLNTEAFF.

By sample fraction, this clone is medium-sized. This chain connects TRBV6-5 to TRBJ2-7, with D maybe TRBD1 (6 bases). The CDR3 spans 16 residues. Per the germline V gene, CDR1 is MNHEY and CDR2 is SVGAGI. Trimming removed 4 bases at V and 0 bases at J, with 16 bases between. The DNA of the CDR3 is TGTGCCAGCAGTTCCGGACAGCGCCCACACTCCTACGAGCAGTACTTC. Translating gives CASSSGQRPHSYEQYF.

This chain uses TRBV6-1 with TRBJ2-1; D may match TRBD1 or TRBD2 (5 bases each). CDR1 MNHNS and CDR2 SASEGT come from the germline V gene. The CDR3 length is 14 residues. Trimming removed 6 bases from V and 6 bases from J, with 15 bases in between. The CDR3 loop is CASSRSRGANEQFF. CDR3 sequence (DNA): TGTGCCAGCAGCCGCTCCCGGGGCGCCAATGAGCAGTTCTTC.

Regarding this clone: Relative to the germline gene, one junction end is altered; a read error may explain this. The V call is TRBV11-3, the J call TRBJ2-7; D call uncertain. CDR1 is SGHNT and CDR2 is YENEEA in the germline V gene. The CDR3 is made up of 14 amino acids. The CDR3 loop is CASSSTRSSDEQYF. CDR3 DNA sequence: TGTGCCAGCAGCTCCACTCGATCCTCCGACGAGCAGTACTTC. Combining the CDR3 with reference TRBV11-3 and TRBJ2-7 gives the whole variable domain EAGVVQSPRYKIIEKKQPVAFWCNPISGHNTLYWYLQNLGQGPELLIRYENEEAVDDSQLPKDRFSAERLKGVDSTLKIQPAELGDSAVYLCASSSTRSSDEQYFGPGTRLTVT.

The chain links TRBV6-1 to TRBJ2-4, with D unclear. CDR3 size: 11 residues. Germline values: CDR1 MNHNS, CDR2 SASEGT. Between the trimmed V and J ends, which lost 5 bases and 7 bases, there was a span of 6 bases. CDR3 bases: TGTGCCAGCAGTTACGCTAACATTCAGTACTTC. It encodes CASSYANIQYF.

V and J are TRBV5-4 and TRBJ2-3; 7 bases match TRBD2. There are 16 residues in the CDR3. The germline V gene encodes CDR1 SGHNT and CDR2 YYREEE (reference sequence). V gave up 5 bases and J gave up 0 bases; unmatched junction bases: 9. CDR3 sequence: CASRQLTSDSTDTQYF. In DNA, the CDR3 is TGTGCCAGCAGACAACTAACTAGCGACAGCACAGATACGCAGTATTTT. The entire variable domain, with the rest obtained from reference TRBV5-4 and TRBJ2-3, is as follows: ETGVTQSPTHLIKTRGQQVTLRCSSQSGHNTVSWYQQALGQGPQFIFQYYREEENGRGNFPPRFSGLQFPNYSSELNVNALELDDSALYLCASRQLTSDSTDTQYFGPGTRLTVL.

The rearrangement uses TRBV6-5 and TRBJ2-1; D perhaps matches TRBD2 (7 bases). The ends were cut back, 7 bases at V and 14 bases at J, with 15 bases in the middle. Per germline, CDR1 MNHEY and CDR2 SVGAGI. The CDR3 has 11 residues. The CDR3 protein is CASIGAGAKFF. DNA for the CDR3: TGTGCCAGCATTGGTGCGGGGGCGAAGTTCTTC.

The sample holds one count of this clone. The chain employs TRBV2 and TRBJ2-2; 7 nucleotides match TRBD2. Germline V gene sequence: CDR1 SNHLY, CDR2 FYNNEI. V gave up 8 bases and J gave up 5 bases; unmatched junction bases: 5. The CDR3 totals 13 residues. CDR3 nucleotides: TGTGCCAGCGGGCGGGAGAGTACCGGGGAGCTGTTTTTT. Amino acid sequence: CASGRESTGELFF.

The CDR3 here is CASSVRGPGTGELFF. The CDR3 DNA follows: TGTGCCAGCAGCGTTAGGGGGCCGGGCACCGGGGAGCTGTTTTTT. The chain is built from TRBV11-1 and TRBJ2-2, with 7 bases matching TRBD1. With 5 bases clipped from V and 4 bases from J, the junction kept 7 bases outside the gene matches. CDR3 size: 15 residues. Germline V gene data show CDR1 as SGHAT and CDR2 as FQDESV (reference sequence).

The chain carries TRBV7-6 and TRBJ1-3; D gene uncertain. Deletions cut 0 bases from V and 8 bases from J, with 5 bases between. This CDR3 has 12 amino acids. Germline V gives CDR1 SGHVS, CDR2 FNYEAQ. This chain's CDR3 is CASSLAPDTIYF. The CDR3 bases are TGTGCCAGCAGCTTAGCGCCGGACACCATATATTTT.

In this sample, this clone turned up once. In nucleotides, the CDR3 is TGCGCCAGCAGCCGTTACAGGGATAGCAATCAGCCCCAGCATTTT. Protein product: CASSRYRDSNQPQHF. V and J are TRBV4-3 and TRBJ1-5; possible D gene TRBD1, 6 bases. The ends were cut back, 4 bases at V and 0 bases at J, with 10 bases in the middle. The CDR3 is 15 amino acids. The germline V gene encodes CDR1 LGHNA and CDR2 YSLEER.